One and the same sample provided the 9 T cell receptor beta chains below, sequenced in a study of shared clonotypes between healthy human individuals. Clones were sequenced by immunoSEQ multiplex PCR, and TCRdb holds only the in-frame ones, with some missing. The table has roughly 680,000 clones, just under 75% seen once; the top ten hold approximately 1.7%. Source material: memory CD4+ T cells sorted from blood. Subset of the sample: CD45RA-negative fraction. These receptors all stem from a woman aged 25 to 45 in good health.

The V gene is TRBV28, the J gene TRBJ2-3; no clear D gene. From germline, CDR1 is MDHEN and CDR2 SYDVKM. V was shortened by 5 bases and J by 4 bases, with 13 bases between the two germline ends. This CDR3 has 14 amino acids. Written as DNA, the CDR3 is TGTGCCAGCAGTCCCCATAGCAAGGCAGATACGCAGTATTTT. It translates to CASSPHSKADTQYF.

The rearrangement joins TRBV7-2 to TRBJ1-5; D remains ambiguous. The CDR3 totals 15 residues. V was trimmed by 3 bases and J by 0 bases, leaving 9 bases between them. CDR1 is SGHTA and CDR2 is FQGNSA in the germline V gene. The CDR3, as DNA: TGTGCCAGCAGCTTCCAAGCCGATAGCAATCAGCCCCAGCATTTT. It translates to CASSFQADSNQPQHF. The variable domain in full, completed from reference TRBV7-2 and TRBJ1-5, reads GAGVSQSPSNKVTEKGKDVELRCDPISGHTALYWYRQSLGQGLEFLIYFQGNSAPDKSGLPSDRFSAERTGGSVSTLTIQRTQQEDSAVYLCASSFQADSNQPQHFGDGTRLSIL.

A word on this clone: The junction differs from germline at one of its ends, possibly a read error. The gene calls are TRBV30 and TRBJ1-2; D call uncertain. Germline V gene lookup returns CDR1 GTSNPN and CDR2 SVGIG (reference sequence). This CDR3 has 11 amino acids. The CDR3 region has the DNA TGTGCCTGGGGTGTGGAAGATGGCTACACCTTC. Translating it yields CAWGVEDGYTF. Full variable domain (missing parts from reference TRBV30 and TRBJ1-2): SQTIHQWPATLVQPVGSPLSLECTVEGTSNPNLYWYRQAAGRGLQLLFYSVGIGQISSEVPQNLSASRPQDRQFILSSKKLLLSDSGFYLCAWGVEDGYTFGSGTRLTVV.

The chain couples TRBV5-1 to TRBJ2-1; TRBD1 agrees at 9 bases. The length of the CDR3 is 17 residues. V dropped 4 bases and J dropped 4; count of bases not matched to a gene: 12. In germline, CDR1 is SGHRS, CDR2 YFSETQ. CDR3 bases: TGCGCCAGCAGCCCCCCTGCCACAGGGGGCCTGTACAATGAGCAGTTCTTC. Encoded protein: CASSPPATGGLYNEQFF.

The genes are TRBV14 and TRBJ2-1; TRBD2 agrees at 9 bases. The CDR3 totals 18 residues. Trimming took 0 bases from V and 8 from J; bases not matched to a gene: 14. The germline gives CDR1 SGHDN, CDR2 FVKESK. CDR3 coding DNA: TGTGCCAGCAGCCAAGATCGTAGGAAGGCGGGAGGGCTCCATGAGCAGTTCTTC. Amino acids: CASSQDRRKAGGLHEQFF. The whole variable domain, filled in from reference TRBV14 and TRBJ2-1, reads EAGVTQFPSHSVIEKGQTVTLRCDPISGHDNLYWYRRVMGKEIKFLLHFVKESKQDESGMPNNRFLAERTGGTYSTLKVQPAELEDSGVYFCASSQDRRKAGGLHEQFFGPGTRLTVL.

The V gene is TRBV6-1, the J gene TRBJ1-2, with 10 bases matching TRBD1. With 6 bases clipped from V and 7 bases from J, the junction kept 8 bases outside the gene matches. This CDR3 is 14 amino acids long. Germline CDR1 is MNHNS and CDR2 is SASEGT. The CDR3 region is CASSPGQGFGGYTF. The DNA for the CDR3 is TGTGCCAGCAGCCCGGGACAGGGGTTTGGTGGCTACACCTTC.

This chain joins TRBV5-4 and TRBJ2-3, with 7 bases fitting TRBD1. Germline CDR1 is SGHNT and CDR2 is YYREEE (reference sequence). This CDR3 is built from 16 residues. V lost 0 bases, J lost 0 bases, and 4 bases stayed unmatched. The CDR3 is CASSLGQGTSTDTQYF. In DNA, the CDR3 is TGTGCCAGCAGCTTGGGACAGGGCACTAGCACAGATACGCAGTATTTT.

This clone has more than one count but fewer than ten. The chain has TRBV2 and TRBJ1-5, with D uncertain. The germline gives CDR1 SNHLY, CDR2 FYNNEI. The CDR3 totals 15 residues. The V and J ends lost 1 base and 1 base respectively, with 8 bases between them. The CDR3 protein is CASSEVVRSNQPQHF. CDR3 nucleotides: TGTGCCAGCAGTGAAGTTGTCAGAAGCAATCAGCCCCAGCATTTT.

The chain has TRBV19 and TRBJ2-5; 8 bases are a match to TRBD2. This CDR3 spans 12 amino acids. Germline trimming cut 6 bases from V and 3 bases from J; bases unmatched to any gene: 0. Germline values: CDR1 LNHDA, CDR2 SQIVND (reference sequence). This CDR3 is CASSGREETQYF. CDR3 bases: TGTGCCAGTAGCGGGAGGGAAGAGACCCAGTACTTC.